This T cell receptor (beta chain) was sequenced for a study of cytomegalovirus exposure and HLA in healthy donors. In the case of this clone: The target antigen is unknown.

The study's findings and limits: An ancestry cluster, one associated with Asian ancestry, reportedly showed fewer N-insertions than the approximately 650-donor mean in a later analysis.

The PCR ran on 60 Vbeta and 13 Jbeta primers. Assay used: immunoSEQ multiplex PCR; TCRdb lists only in-frame clones, some missing. This sample yields approximately 140,000 clones, of which around 78% are seen a single time; 1.8% belongs to the top ten. V trimming: 5 bases; J trimming: 2 bases; junction bases outside the gene matches: 12. The V gene's germline CDR1 is ENHRY and CDR2 SYGVKD. The CDR3 totals 17 residues. The TCR originated in a woman aged 40-49 years in good health and CMV-seronegative. The J gene is TRBJ1-3, the V gene TRBV10-3; TRBD1 matches at 7 bases. Sequencing was done on a sample of PBMCs. The CDR3: CAISSMGTVVAGNTIYF. The CDR3 coding sequence is TGTGCCATCAGTTCTATGGGGACAGTGGTTGCTGGAAACACCATATATTTT.